This T cell receptor (beta chain) was recorded in a study of OX40 agonist ivuxolimab in advanced cancers. About the research overall: Patients received the agonistic anti-OX40 (CD134) antibody ivuxolimab.

In germline, CDR1 is SGHRS, CDR2 YFSETQ. Trimming stripped 4 bases from V and 8 bases from J, with 18 bases between. This CDR3 is built from 14 residues. Only in-frame clones appear in the TCRdb table, and some are missing; sequencing was by immunoSEQ multiplex PCR. Of 35,000 to 50,000 clones listed, 88% are singletons. The rearrangement links TRBV5-1 to TRBJ1-2, with D possibly matching TRBD1 (5 bases). The source was CD4+ or CD8+ T cells sorted from blood, collected in a trial of the OX40 agonist ivuxolimab. The receptor's source is an adult with an advanced solid tumor such as melanoma, head and neck, liver or kidney cancer. In nucleotides, the CDR3 is TGCGCCAGCAGCCTAGACCTGGGGCTTCAAGGCTACACCTTC. Encoded protein: CASSLDLGLQGYTF.